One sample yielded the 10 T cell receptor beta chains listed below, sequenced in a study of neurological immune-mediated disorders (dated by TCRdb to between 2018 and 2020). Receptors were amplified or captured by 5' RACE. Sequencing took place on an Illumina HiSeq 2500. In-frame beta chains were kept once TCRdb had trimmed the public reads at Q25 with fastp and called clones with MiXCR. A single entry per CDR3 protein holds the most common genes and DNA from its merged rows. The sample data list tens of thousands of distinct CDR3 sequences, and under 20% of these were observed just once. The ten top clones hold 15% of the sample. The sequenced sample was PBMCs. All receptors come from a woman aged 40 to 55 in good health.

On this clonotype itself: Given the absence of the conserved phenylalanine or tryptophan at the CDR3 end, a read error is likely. CDR3 amino acids: CASSLIGTLGEKLFS. The CDR3 nucleotides are TGCGCCAGCAGCTTGATCGGCACGTTAGGGGAAAAACTGTTTTCT. This chain links TRBV5-1 with TRBJ1-4; D remains ambiguous. The germline V and J ends were trimmed by 1 base and 8 bases, with 15 bases remaining between them. In germline, CDR1 is SGHRS, CDR2 YFSETQ. CDR3 length: 15 amino acids.

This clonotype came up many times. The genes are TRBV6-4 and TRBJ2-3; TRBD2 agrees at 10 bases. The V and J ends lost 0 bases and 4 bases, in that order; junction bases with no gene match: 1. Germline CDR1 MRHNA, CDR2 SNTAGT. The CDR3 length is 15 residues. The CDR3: CASSDSAGGPDTQYF. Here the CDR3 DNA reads TGTGCCAGCAGTGACTCAGCGGGGGGGCCAGATACGCAGTATTTT.

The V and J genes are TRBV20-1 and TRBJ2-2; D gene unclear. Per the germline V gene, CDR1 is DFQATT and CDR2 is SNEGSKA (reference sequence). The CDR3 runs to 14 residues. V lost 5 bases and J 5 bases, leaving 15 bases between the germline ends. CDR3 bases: TGCAGTGCTGTGACCGGGTTGGAGACCGGGGAGCTGTTTTTT. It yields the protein CSAVTGLETGELFF.

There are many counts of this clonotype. The CDR3 DNA reads TGTGCCAGCAGTGGGACAGGGGCCCCCTACGAGCAGTACGTC. Protein sequence: CASSGTGAPYEQYV. This rearrangement joins TRBV6-2 or TRBV6-3 to TRBJ2-7; the match to TRBD1 covers 10 bases. This CDR3 spans 14 amino acids. V trimming: 5 bases; J trimming: 2 bases; junction bases outside the gene matches: 3. CDR1 and CDR2 (germline): MNHEY, SVGEGT.

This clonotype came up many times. CDR3 DNA: TGCGCCAGCAGCGTCGACGGAAACAGGGCGGGGACTGAAGCTTTCTTT. It is translated as CASSVDGNRAGTEAFF. The chain carries TRBV5-1 and TRBJ1-1, with a weak D call TRBD1 (6 bases). The CDR3 consists of 16 residues. The V and J ends lost 4 bases and 5 bases respectively, with 21 bases between them. In germline, CDR1 is SGHRS, CDR2 YFSETQ.

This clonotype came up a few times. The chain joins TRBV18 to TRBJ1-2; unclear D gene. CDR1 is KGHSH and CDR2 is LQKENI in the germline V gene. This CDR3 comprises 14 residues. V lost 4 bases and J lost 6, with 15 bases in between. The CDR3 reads CASSRSALADGYTF. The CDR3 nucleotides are TGTGCCAGCTCACGGTCTGCCTTGGCGGATGGCTACACCTTC.

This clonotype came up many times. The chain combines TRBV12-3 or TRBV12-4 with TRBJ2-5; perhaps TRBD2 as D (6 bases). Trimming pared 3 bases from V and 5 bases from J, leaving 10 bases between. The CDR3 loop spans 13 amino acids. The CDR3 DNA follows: TGTGCCAGCAGTTTGGGGGGTAGCGAGACCCAGTACTTC. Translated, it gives CASSLGGSETQYF.

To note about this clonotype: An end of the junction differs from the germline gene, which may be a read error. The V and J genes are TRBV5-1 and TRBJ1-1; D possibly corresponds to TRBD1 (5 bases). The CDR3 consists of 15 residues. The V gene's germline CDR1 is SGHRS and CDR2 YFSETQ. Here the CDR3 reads CAGSLFTGGNTEAFF. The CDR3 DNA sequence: TGCGCCGGCAGTTTGTTTACAGGAGGAAACACTGAAGCTTTCTTT.

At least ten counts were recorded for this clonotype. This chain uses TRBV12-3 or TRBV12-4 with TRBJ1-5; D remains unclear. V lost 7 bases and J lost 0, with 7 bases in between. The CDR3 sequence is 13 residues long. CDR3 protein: CASNSNSNQPQHF. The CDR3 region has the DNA TGTGCCAGCAACTCAAATAGCAATCAGCCCCAGCATTTT.

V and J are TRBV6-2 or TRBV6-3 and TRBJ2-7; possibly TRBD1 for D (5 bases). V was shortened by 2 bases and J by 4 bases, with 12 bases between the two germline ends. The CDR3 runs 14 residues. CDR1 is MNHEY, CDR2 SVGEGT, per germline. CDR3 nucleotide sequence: TGTGCCAGCAGTTACCGGCAGGGCCCGTACGAGCAGTACTTC. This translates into CASSYRQGPYEQYF.